One sample yielded the 14 T cell receptor beta chains listed below, sequenced in a study of OX40 agonist ivuxolimab in advanced cancers. Data came from immunoSEQ multiplex PCR; TCRdb stores just in-frame clones and leaves some out. The profile shows more than 70,000 clones, about 86% of them singletons. Specimen: CD4+ or CD8+ T cells sorted from blood, collected in a trial of the OX40 agonist ivuxolimab. All receptors derive from an adult with an advanced solid tumor such as melanoma, head and neck, liver or kidney cancer.

This clone came up once. This chain links TRBV11-3 with TRBJ2-3; TRBD2 matches at 11 bases. CDR3 length: 16 amino acids. Germline V CDR1 and CDR2: SGHNT, YENEEA. J lost 1 base, V lost 5 bases, and 5 bases had no gene match. The CDR3 sequence: CASSKGTSGRTDTQYF. Written as DNA, the CDR3 is TGTGCCAGCAGCAAAGGGACTAGCGGACGCACAGATACGCAGTATTTT.

V and J are TRBV7-6 and TRBJ2-2, with 7 bases identical to TRBD1. V lost 1 base to trimming and J lost 2 bases; unmatched junction nucleotides: 4. Germline V gene lookup returns CDR1 SGHVS and CDR2 FNYEAQ. CDR3 length equals 16 residues. The CDR3 nucleotides are TGTGCCAGCAGCTTAGAGACAGGGAGCAACACCGGGGAGCTGTTTTTT. It yields the protein CASSLETGSNTGELFF.

The chain links TRBV28 to TRBJ2-5, with D possibly TRBD1 on 6 matching bases. CDR1 and CDR2 from the germline V gene are MDHEN and SYDVKM. The CDR3 is 15 residues long. Trimming removed 3 bases at V and 5 bases at J, with 16 bases between. The CDR3 DNA reads TGTGCCAGCAGTTTTTCAGTCCAGGGGTGGGAGACCCAGTACTTC. This sequence encodes CASSFSVQGWETQYF.

The chain links TRBV11-2 to TRBJ2-7; a weak D match, TRBD2 (6 bases). Trimming left V 1 base short and J 6 bases short, with 16 bases between. This CDR3 has 15 residues. Germline CDR1 is SGHAT and CDR2 is FQNNGV. CDR3 sequence: CASSLASPRGGEQYF. CDR3 bases: TGTGCCAGCAGCTTAGCCTCCCCCCGGGGAGGCGAGCAGTACTTC.

The chain joins TRBV19 to TRBJ1-6; D is uncertain. The V end was cut by 10 bases, the J end by 6 bases, with 16 bases between. The CDR3 totals 14 residues. Germline V gene sequence: CDR1 LNHDA, CDR2 SQIVND (reference sequence). CDR3: CATSFGPVNSPLHF. The CDR3 coding sequence is TGTGCCACCAGCTTCGGGCCGGTTAATTCACCCCTCCACTTT.

The chain recombines TRBV10-3 with TRBJ1-4; possible D gene TRBD1, 6 bases. CDR1 and CDR2 from the germline V gene are ENHRY and SYGVKD. The V and J ends lost 11 bases and 0 bases respectively, with 13 bases between them. The CDR3 runs to 14 residues. The CDR3 loop reads CAVRGTSTNEKLFF. CDR3 coding DNA: TGTGCCGTGAGGGGGACCTCAACTAATGAAAAACTGTTTTTT.

CDR3 in DNA: TGCAGTGCTTCTGGGGGCGAGCAGTACTTC. Translating gives CSASGGEQYF. This chain links TRBV20-1 with TRBJ2-7, with D perhaps matching TRBD1 or TRBD2 (5 bases each). Trimming removed 5 bases at V and 6 bases at J, with 8 bases between. The CDR3 covers 10 residues. Per germline, CDR1 DFQATT and CDR2 SNEGSKA (reference sequence).

The sample holds a few counts of this clone. The chain couples TRBV15 to TRBJ2-1, with TRBD2 matching over 11 bases. J gave up 5 bases and V 4 bases, and 10 bases lay outside the gene matches. Germline CDR1 LNHNV, CDR2 YYDKDF (reference sequence). The CDR3 spans 17 residues. For the CDR3, the DNA is TGTGCCACCAGCAACCTAGCGGGGGGCCCCCCCAACAATGAGCAGTTCTTC. Amino acids: CATSNLAGGPPNNEQFF.

In this sample, this clone turned up once. The rearrangement joins TRBV6-5 to TRBJ2-5, with TRBD1 as a possible D gene (5 bases). This CDR3 has 15 amino acids. Germline values: CDR1 MNHEY, CDR2 SVGAGI. V lost 2 bases and J 4 bases, leaving 14 bases between the germline ends. The CDR3 sequence is CASSYGQGISETQYF. CDR3 bases: TGTGCCAGCAGTTACGGGCAGGGTATATCAGAGACCCAGTACTTC.

The chain recombines TRBV5-1 with TRBJ2-4; D is undetermined. Trimming stripped 0 bases from V and 2 bases from J, with 3 bases between. Germline V gene sequence: CDR1 SGHRS, CDR2 YFSETQ. This CDR3 comprises 13 residues. The CDR3 sequence is CASSLDTKNIQYF. CDR3 coding DNA: TGCGCCAGCAGCTTGGATACCAAAAACATTCAGTACTTC.

V and J are TRBV19 and TRBJ1-5; D might be TRBD1 (6 bases). Germline CDR1 is LNHDA and CDR2 is SQIVND (reference sequence). The germline V and J ends were trimmed by 7 bases and 4 bases, with 17 bases remaining between them. The CDR3 has 15 amino acids. DNA of the CDR3: TGTGCCAGTACCTCACTCGGGACACGAAATCAGCCCCAGCATTTT. Translated: CASTSLGTRNQPQHF.

As for this clone: The junction differs from germline at one of its ends, possibly a read error. The rearrangement joins TRBV7-7 to TRBJ1-1; possible D gene TRBD1, 6 bases. The CDR3 consists of 13 residues. Germline CDR1 is SSHAT and CDR2 is FNYEAQ (reference sequence). Here the CDR3 reads CASSLGQHTEAFF. DNA for the CDR3: TGTGCTAGCAGCTTAGGACAGCACACTGAAGCTTTCTTT.

The chain carries TRBV30 and TRBJ1-6; D gene uncertain. The germline V and J ends were trimmed by 2 bases and 7 bases, with 9 bases remaining between them. Germline assignment: CDR1 GTSNPN and CDR2 SVGIG (reference sequence). The CDR3 covers 13 residues. CDR3 DNA: TGTGCCTGGAGTTTGGGGTTGAATTCACCCCTCCACTTT. It encodes CAWSLGLNSPLHF.

This clone was seen only a few times. The V call is TRBV13, the J call TRBJ1-1; D not resolved. CDR3 size: 11 residues. V lost 3 bases to trimming and J lost 10 bases, with 9 bases between them. Germline V gene data show CDR1 as PRHDT and CDR2 as FYEKMQ (reference sequence). In DNA form, the CDR3 reads TGTGCCAGCAGCTTTAATGAAGTAGCTTTCTTT. Translated, it gives CASSFNEVAFF.